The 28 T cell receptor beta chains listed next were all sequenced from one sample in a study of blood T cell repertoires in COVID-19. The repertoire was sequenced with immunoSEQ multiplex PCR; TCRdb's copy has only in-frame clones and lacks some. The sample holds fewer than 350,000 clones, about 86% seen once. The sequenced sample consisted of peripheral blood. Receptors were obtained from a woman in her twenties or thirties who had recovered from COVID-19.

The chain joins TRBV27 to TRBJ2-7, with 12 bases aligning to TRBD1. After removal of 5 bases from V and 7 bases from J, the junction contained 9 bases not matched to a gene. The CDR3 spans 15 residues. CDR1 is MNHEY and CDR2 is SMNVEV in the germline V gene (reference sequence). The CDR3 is CASSPRGQGAGEQYF. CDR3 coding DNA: TGTGCCAGCAGTCCCCGGGGACAGGGGGCGGGGGAGCAGTACTTC.

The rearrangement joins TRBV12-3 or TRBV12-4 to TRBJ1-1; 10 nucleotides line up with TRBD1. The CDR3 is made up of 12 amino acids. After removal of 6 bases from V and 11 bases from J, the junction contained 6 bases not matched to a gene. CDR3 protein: CASRLDRGPAFF. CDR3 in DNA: TGTGCCAGCAGGCTCGACAGGGGGCCCGCTTTCTTT.

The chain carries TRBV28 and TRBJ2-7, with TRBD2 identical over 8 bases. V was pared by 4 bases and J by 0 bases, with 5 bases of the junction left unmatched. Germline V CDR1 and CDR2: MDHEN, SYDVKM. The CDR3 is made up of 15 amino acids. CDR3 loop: CASSSLADYSYEQYF. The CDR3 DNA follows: TGTGCCAGCAGTTCACTAGCGGATTACTCCTACGAGCAGTACTTC.

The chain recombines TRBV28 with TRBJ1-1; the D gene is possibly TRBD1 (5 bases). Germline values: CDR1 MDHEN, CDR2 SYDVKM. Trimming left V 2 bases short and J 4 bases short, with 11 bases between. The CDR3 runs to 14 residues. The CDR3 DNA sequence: TGTGCCAGCAGTTTACTTCGCACAGGCACTGAAGCTTTCTTT. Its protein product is CASSLLRTGTEAFF.

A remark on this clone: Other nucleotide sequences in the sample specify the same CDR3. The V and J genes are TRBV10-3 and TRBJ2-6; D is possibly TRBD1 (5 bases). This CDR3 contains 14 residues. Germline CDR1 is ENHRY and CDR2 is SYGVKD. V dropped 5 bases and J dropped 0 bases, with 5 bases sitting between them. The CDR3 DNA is TGTGCCATCAGTAGGGGCTCTGGGGCCAACGTCCTGACTTTC. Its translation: CAISRGSGANVLTF.

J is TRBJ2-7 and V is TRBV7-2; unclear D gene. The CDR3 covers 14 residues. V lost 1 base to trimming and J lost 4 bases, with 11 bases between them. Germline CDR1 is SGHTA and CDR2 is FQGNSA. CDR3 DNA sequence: TGTGCCAGCAGCTTAGAATCAAGAGGTTACGAGCAGTACTTC. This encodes CASSLESRGYEQYF.

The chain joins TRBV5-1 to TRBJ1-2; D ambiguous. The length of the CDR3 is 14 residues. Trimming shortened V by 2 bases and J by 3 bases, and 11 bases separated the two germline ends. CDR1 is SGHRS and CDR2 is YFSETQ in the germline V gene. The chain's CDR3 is CASSFDISDYGYTF. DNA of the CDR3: TGCGCCAGCAGCTTTGACATATCGGACTATGGCTACACCTTC. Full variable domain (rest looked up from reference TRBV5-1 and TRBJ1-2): KAGVTQTPRYLIKTRGQQVTLSCSPISGHRSVSWYQQTPGQGLQFLFEYFSETQRNKGNFPGRFSGRQFSNSRSEMNVSTLELGDSALYLCASSFDISDYGYTFGSGTRLTVV.

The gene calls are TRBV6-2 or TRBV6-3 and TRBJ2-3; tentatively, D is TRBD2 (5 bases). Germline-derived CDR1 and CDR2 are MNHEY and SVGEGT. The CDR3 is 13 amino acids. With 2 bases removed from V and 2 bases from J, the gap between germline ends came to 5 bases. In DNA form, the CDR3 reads TGTGCCAGCAGTTACGACTACACAGATACGCAGTATTTT. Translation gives CASSYDYTDTQYF.

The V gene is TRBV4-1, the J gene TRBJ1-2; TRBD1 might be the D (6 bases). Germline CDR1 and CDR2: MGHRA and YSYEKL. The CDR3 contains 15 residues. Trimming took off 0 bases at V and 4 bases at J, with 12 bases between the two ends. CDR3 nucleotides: TGCGCCAGCAGCCAAGATGTCAGGGGCGGCTATGGCTACACCTTC. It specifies CASSQDVRGGYGYTF.

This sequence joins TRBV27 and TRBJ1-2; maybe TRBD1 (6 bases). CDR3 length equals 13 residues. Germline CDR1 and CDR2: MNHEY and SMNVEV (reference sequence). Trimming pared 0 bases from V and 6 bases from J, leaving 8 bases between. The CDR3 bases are TGTGCCAGCAGTTTATCAAAGGGGGATGGCTACACCTTC. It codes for CASSLSKGDGYTF.

The CDR3 coding sequence is TGTGCCAGCAGTTTGGGGCAGGAAGAGACCCAGTACTTC. It yields the protein CASSLGQEETQYF. The chain employs TRBV12-3 or TRBV12-4 and TRBJ2-5; D may be TRBD1 (5 bases). V was pared by 3 bases and J by 3 bases, with 8 bases between. The CDR3 spans 13 residues.

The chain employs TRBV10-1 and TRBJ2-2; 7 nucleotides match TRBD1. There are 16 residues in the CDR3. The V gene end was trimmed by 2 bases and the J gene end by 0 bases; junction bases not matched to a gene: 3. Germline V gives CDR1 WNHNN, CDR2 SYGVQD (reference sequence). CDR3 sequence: CASSETGTANTGELFF. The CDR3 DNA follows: TGCGCCAGCAGTGAGACCGGGACAGCGAACACCGGGGAGCTGTTTTTT.

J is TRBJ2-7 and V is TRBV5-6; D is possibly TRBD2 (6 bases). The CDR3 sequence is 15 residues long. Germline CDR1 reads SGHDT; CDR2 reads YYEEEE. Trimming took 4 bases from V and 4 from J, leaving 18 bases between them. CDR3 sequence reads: CASSEALRAGYEQYF. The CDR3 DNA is TGTGCCAGCAGCGAGGCCCTCCGAGCGGGTTACGAGCAGTACTTC.

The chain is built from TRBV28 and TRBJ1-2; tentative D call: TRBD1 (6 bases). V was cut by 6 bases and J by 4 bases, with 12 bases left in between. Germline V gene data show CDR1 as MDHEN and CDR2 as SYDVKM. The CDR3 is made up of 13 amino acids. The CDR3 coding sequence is TGTGCCAGCAGCCCCGGGACATTCTATGGCTACACCTTC. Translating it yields CASSPGTFYGYTF.

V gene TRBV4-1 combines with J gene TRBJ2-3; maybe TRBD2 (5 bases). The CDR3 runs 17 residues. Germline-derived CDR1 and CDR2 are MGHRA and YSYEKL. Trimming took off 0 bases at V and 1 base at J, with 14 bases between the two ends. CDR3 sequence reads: CASSQDLPGVGTDTQYF. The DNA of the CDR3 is TGCGCCAGCAGCCAAGATCTACCCGGGGTGGGCACAGATACGCAGTATTTT.

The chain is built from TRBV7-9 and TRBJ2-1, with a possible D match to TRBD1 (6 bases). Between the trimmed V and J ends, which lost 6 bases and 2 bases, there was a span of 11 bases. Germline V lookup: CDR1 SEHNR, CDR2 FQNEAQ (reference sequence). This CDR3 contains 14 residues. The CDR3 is CASSTGLTYNEQFF. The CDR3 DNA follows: TGTGCCAGCAGTACAGGGTTGACCTACAATGAGCAGTTCTTC.

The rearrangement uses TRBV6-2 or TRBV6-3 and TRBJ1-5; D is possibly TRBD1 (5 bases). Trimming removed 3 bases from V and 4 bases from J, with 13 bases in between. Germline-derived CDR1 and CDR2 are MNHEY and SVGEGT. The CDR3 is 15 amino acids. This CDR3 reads CASSYSPDTNQPQHF. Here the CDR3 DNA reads TGTGCCAGCAGTTATTCTCCGGACACTAATCAGCCCCAGCATTTT.

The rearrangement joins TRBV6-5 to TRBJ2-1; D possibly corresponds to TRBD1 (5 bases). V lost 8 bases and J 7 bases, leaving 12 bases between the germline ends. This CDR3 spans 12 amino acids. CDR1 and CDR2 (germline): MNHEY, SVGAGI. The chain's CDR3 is CASQNRRNEQFF. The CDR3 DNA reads TGTGCCAGCCAGAACAGGAGAAATGAGCAGTTCTTC.

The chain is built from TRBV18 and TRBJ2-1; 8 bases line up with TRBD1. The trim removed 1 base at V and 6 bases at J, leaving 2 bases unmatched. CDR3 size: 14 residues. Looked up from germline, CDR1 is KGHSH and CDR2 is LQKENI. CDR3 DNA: TGTGCCAGCTCACCACGACAGGGGACCAATGAGCAGTTCTTC. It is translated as CASSPRQGTNEQFF. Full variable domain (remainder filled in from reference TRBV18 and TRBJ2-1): NAGVMQNPRHLVRRRGQEARLRCSPMKGHSHVYWYRQLPEEGLKFMVYLQKENIIDESGMPKERFSAEFPKEGPSILRIQQVVRGDSAAYFCASSPRQGTNEQFFGPGTRLTVL.

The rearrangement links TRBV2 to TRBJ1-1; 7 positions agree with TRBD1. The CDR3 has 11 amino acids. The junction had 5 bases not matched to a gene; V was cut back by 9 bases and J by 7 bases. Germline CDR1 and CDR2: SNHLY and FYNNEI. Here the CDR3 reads CASKGQIEAFF. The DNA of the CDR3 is TGTGCCAGTAAGGGACAGATTGAAGCTTTCTTT.

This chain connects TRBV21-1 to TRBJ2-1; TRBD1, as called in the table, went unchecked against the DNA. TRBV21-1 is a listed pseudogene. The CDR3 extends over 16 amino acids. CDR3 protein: CASSKWGRGKYNEQFF. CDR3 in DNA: TGTGCCAGCAGCAAATGGGGCAGGGGGAAGTACAATGAGCAGTTCTTC.

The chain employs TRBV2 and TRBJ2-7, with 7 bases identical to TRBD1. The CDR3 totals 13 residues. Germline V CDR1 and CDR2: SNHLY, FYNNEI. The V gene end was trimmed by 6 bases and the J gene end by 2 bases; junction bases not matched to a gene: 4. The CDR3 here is CASRGDRAYEQYF. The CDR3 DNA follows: TGTGCCAGCAGAGGGGACAGAGCCTACGAGCAGTACTTC.

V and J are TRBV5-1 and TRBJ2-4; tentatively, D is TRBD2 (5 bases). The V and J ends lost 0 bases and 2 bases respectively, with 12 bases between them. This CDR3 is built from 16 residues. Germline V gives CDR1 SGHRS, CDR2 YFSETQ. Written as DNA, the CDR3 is TGCGCCAGCAGCTTGGCGGCGGGTTCGACCAAAAACATTCAGTACTTC. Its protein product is CASSLAAGSTKNIQYF.

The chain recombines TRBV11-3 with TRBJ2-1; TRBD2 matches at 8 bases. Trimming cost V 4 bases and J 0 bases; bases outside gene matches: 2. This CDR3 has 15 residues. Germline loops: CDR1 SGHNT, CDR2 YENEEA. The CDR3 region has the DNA TGTGCCAGCAGCTCCGGGACTAGCTCCTACAATGAGCAGTTCTTC. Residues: CASSSGTSSYNEQFF.

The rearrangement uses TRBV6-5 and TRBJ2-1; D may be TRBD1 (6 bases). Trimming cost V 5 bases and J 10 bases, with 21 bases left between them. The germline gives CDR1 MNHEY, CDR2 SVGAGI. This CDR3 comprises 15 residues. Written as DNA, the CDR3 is TGTGCCAGCAGTACTCGACAGGCCTGGACCGACGAGCAGTTCTTC. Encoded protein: CASSTRQAWTDEQFF.

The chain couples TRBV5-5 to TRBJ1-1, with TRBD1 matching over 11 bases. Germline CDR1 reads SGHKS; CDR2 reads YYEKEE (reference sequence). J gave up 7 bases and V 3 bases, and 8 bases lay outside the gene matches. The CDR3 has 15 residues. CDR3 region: CASSSGQGGFGEAFF. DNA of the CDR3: TGTGCCAGCAGCTCGGGACAGGGGGGTTTTGGTGAAGCTTTCTTT.

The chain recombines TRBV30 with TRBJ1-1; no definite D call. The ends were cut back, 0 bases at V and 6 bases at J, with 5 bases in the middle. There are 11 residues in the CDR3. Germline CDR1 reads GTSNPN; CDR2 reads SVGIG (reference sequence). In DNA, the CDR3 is TGTGCCTGGAGTGTAACTGCTGAAGCTTTCTTT. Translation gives CAWSVTAEAFF.

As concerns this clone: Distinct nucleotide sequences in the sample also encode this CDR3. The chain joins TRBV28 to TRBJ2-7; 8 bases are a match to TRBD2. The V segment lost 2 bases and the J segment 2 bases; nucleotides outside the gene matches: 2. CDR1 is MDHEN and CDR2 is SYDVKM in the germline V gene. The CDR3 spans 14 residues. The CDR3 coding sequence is TGTGCCAGCAGTTTACGGGAGGGCCCCTACGAGCAGTACTTC. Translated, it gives CASSLREGPYEQYF.